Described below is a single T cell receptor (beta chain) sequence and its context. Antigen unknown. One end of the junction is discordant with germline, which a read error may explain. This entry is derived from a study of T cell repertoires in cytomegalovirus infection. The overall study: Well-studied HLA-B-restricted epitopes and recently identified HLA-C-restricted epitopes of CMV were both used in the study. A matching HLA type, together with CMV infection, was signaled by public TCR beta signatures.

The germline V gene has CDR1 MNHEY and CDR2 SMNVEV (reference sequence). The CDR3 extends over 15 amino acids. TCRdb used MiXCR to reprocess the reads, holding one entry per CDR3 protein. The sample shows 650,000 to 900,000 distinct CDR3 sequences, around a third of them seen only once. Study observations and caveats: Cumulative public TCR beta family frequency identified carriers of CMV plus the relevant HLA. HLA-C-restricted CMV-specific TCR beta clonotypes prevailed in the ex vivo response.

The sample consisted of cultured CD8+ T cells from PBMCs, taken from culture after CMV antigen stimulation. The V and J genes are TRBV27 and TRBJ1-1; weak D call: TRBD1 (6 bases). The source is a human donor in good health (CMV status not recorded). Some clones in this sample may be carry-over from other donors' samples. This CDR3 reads CANSTEGGRNTEAFF. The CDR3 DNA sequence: TGTGCCAACAGTACTGAGGGGGGGAGGAACACTGAAGCTTTCTTT.